Shown below are 25 T cell receptor beta chains from a single sample sequenced in a study of T cells in Graves' hyperthyroidism and ophthalmopathy. TCR beta CDR3 region amplification was performed from RNA transcripts. A set of HTBI primers served as the primers for a first-round RT-PCR of the TCR CDR3. A single record per CDR3 protein comes from TCRdb applying MiXCR to the multiplex PCR reads. In the table there are hundreds of thousands of distinct CDR3 sequences, just under 45% of which are singletons. The sample was peripheral blood or thyroid tissue (not recorded which). Receptor source: an adult man with Graves' disease, either hyperthyroidism or ophthalmopathy (not recorded which).

This clonotype was recorded a few times. The CDR3 loop is CSVENPEAQRTRGGYGYTF. CDR3 in DNA: TGCAGCGTTGAAAATCCCGAGGCACAGAGAACACGGGGTGGCTATGGCTACACCTTC. V usage is TRBV29-1 and J usage is TRBJ1-2; D not resolved. Between the trimmed V and J ends, which lost 2 bases and 4 bases, there was a span of 29 bases. CDR1 and CDR2 (germline): SQVTM, ANQGSEA. The CDR3 runs to 19 residues.

This clonotype was detected a few times. The chain uses TRBV6-1 and TRBJ1-1; the match to TRBD1 covers 7 bases. The CDR3 sequence is 13 residues long. Unmatched junction bases numbered 5, after V lost 5 bases and J lost 5 bases. Germline V gene sequence: CDR1 MNHNS, CDR2 SASEGT. This CDR3 reads CASSSQGWTEAFF. The DNA of the CDR3 is TGTGCCAGCAGTTCACAGGGGTGGACTGAAGCTTTCTTT.

This clonotype was found many times. This chain joins TRBV10-3 and TRBJ2-7; 9 bases are a match to TRBD2. The CDR3 totals 13 residues. The germline V gene encodes CDR1 ENHRY and CDR2 SYGVKD. V shed 7 bases, J shed 5 bases, and the junction held 6 bases outside the gene matches. The CDR3 region is CAIKASGINEQYF. CDR3 nucleotide sequence: TGTGCCATCAAGGCTAGCGGGATTAACGAGCAGTACTTC.

This rearrangement joins TRBV29-1 to TRBJ2-7; possibly TRBD1 for D (5 bases). In germline, CDR1 is SQVTM, CDR2 ANQGSEA. CDR3 length equals 14 residues. Trimming removed 4 bases at V and 1 base at J, with 14 bases between. In DNA, the CDR3 is TGCAGCGTTGGGGGTCTGGGGCCTTCCTACGAGCAGTACTTC. As protein: CSVGGLGPSYEQYF.

This clonotype was picked up a small number of times. V gene TRBV2 combines with J gene TRBJ1-5; possible D gene TRBD1, 5 bases. This CDR3 has 14 amino acids. Per the germline V gene, CDR1 is SNHLY and CDR2 is FYNNEI. V dropped 5 bases and J dropped 5 bases, with 13 bases sitting between them. CDR3 sequence reads: CASSFSGTHQPQHF. The CDR3 coding sequence is TGTGCCAGCAGTTTCTCAGGGACGCATCAGCCCCAGCATTTT. The entire variable domain, with the rest obtained from reference TRBV2 and TRBJ1-5, is as follows: EPEVTQTPSHQVTQMGQEVILRCVPISNHLYFYWYRQILGQKVEFLVSFYNNEISEKSEIFDDQFSVERPDGSNFTLKIRSTKLEDSAMYFCASSFSGTHQPQHFGDGTRLSIL.

This clonotype was found many times. The chain uses TRBV10-2 and TRBJ1-5, with D perhaps matching TRBD1 (6 bases). The CDR3 covers 15 residues. Germline V gene data show CDR1 as WSHSY and CDR2 as SAAADI. The germline V and J ends were trimmed by 1 base and 3 bases, with 10 bases remaining between them. The CDR3 nucleotides are TGCGCCAGCAGTGAGTGGACAGTAATCAATCAGCCCCAGCATTTT. Protein: CASSEWTVINQPQHF.

This clonotype was seen more than once but under ten times. The chain links TRBV2 to TRBJ1-2, with 7 bases matching TRBD1. The CDR3 has 16 residues. V was pared by 0 bases and J by 8 bases, with 12 bases of the junction left unmatched. Germline V lookup: CDR1 SNHLY, CDR2 FYNNEI. The CDR3 DNA follows: TGTGCCAGCAGTGAAGCAAGTCCGACCAGGGGGGACGGCTACACCTTC. This translates into CASSEASPTRGDGYTF.

This chain joins TRBV25-1 and TRBJ1-1, with TRBD1 as a possible D gene (5 bases). This CDR3 is built from 16 residues. With 6 bases removed from V and 2 bases from J, the gap between germline ends came to 19 bases. Germline V gene data show CDR1 as MGHDK and CDR2 as SYGVNS. The CDR3 DNA sequence: TGTGCCAGCAGCTCCGGGGGAGGCAGGGATAACACTGAAGCTTTCTTT. Translated, it gives CASSSGGGRDNTEAFF.

This clonotype has ten or more counts. The rearrangement uses TRBV10-3 and TRBJ1-2; D ambiguous. V was pared by 3 bases and J by 2 bases, with 10 bases between. Per germline, CDR1 ENHRY and CDR2 SYGVKD. This CDR3 is 14 amino acids long. The CDR3 nucleotides are TGTGCCATCAGTGATAACACCTTGAACTATGGCTACACCTTC. Translating gives CAISDNTLNYGYTF.

In this sample, this clonotype turned up many times. The chain recombines TRBV29-1 with TRBJ2-2; unclear D gene. The CDR3 is made up of 13 amino acids. V shed 3 bases and J shed 0 bases, with 5 bases lying between them. Germline CDR1 and CDR2: SQVTM and ANQGSEA. The CDR3 DNA sequence: TGCAGCGTTGAGGAAGCGAACACCGGGGAGCTGTTTTTT. Its protein is CSVEEANTGELFF.

This clonotype has at least ten counts. The genes are TRBV13 and TRBJ1-1; tentatively, D is TRBD1 (6 bases). This CDR3 is built from 15 residues. CDR1 and CDR2 from the germline V gene are PRHDT and FYEKMQ (reference sequence). The V and J ends lost 2 bases and 1 base respectively, with 11 bases between them. Here the CDR3 reads CASSLRAGENTEAFF. The CDR3 nucleotides are TGTGCCAGCAGCTTACGTGCAGGGGAGAACACTGAAGCTTTCTTT.

The rearrangement joins TRBV7-8 to TRBJ2-6; 8 bases line up with TRBD1. Germline trimming cut 5 bases from V and 4 bases from J; bases unmatched to any gene: 7. This CDR3 is 16 amino acids long. The germline V gene encodes CDR1 SGHVS and CDR2 FQNEAQ. The CDR3 DNA is TGTGCCAGCAGCGCCACAGGGGGTACGGGGGCCAACGTCCTGACTTTC. Its protein product is CASSATGGTGANVLTF.

This chain joins TRBV29-1 and TRBJ2-5, with TRBD2 identical over 10 bases. The CDR3 has 16 amino acids. CDR1 and CDR2 (germline): SQVTM, ANQGSEA. The V gene end was trimmed by 1 base and the J gene end by 4 bases; junction bases not matched to a gene: 9. The CDR3 loop reads CSVEGALAGTRETQYF. The CDR3 bases are TGCAGCGTTGAAGGGGCACTAGCGGGGACTCGAGAGACCCAGTACTTC.

This clonotype has at least ten counts. CDR3 sequence: CATSLTGDINGYTF. The CDR3 DNA sequence: TGTGCCACCAGCCTGACAGGGGACATCAATGGCTACACCTTC. The V gene is TRBV24-1, the J gene TRBJ1-2; TRBD1 aligns across 8 bases. The CDR3 is made up of 14 amino acids. Trimming took 7 bases from V and 6 from J; bases not matched to a gene: 9. The germline V gene has CDR1 KGHDR and CDR2 SFDVKD.

This clonotype was seen at least ten times. This chain connects TRBV7-2 to TRBJ2-5, with a weak D call TRBD2 (5 bases). Germline V CDR1 and CDR2: SGHTA, FQGNSA. The CDR3 is made up of 13 amino acids. The V end was cut by 3 bases, the J end by 5 bases, with 10 bases between. CDR3 loop: CASSFWPGETQYF. For the CDR3, the DNA is TGTGCCAGCAGCTTTTGGCCGGGGGAGACCCAGTACTTC.

This clonotype was detected a few times. V usage is TRBV19 and J usage is TRBJ1-3; 7 nucleotides match TRBD1. The CDR3 length is 16 residues. CDR1 and CDR2 from the germline V gene are LNHDA and SQIVND (reference sequence). V gave up 6 bases and J gave up 1 base; unmatched junction bases: 9. The CDR3: CASSGQDAISGNTIYF. The CDR3 DNA follows: TGTGCCAGTAGCGGACAGGACGCTATTTCTGGAAACACCATATATTTT.

This chain joins TRBV29-1 and TRBJ1-5; D gene unclear. This CDR3 is 13 amino acids long. Trimming took off 8 bases at V and 5 bases at J, with 16 bases between the two ends. Germline lookup yields CDR1 SQVTM and CDR2 ANQGSEA. CDR3 in DNA: TGCAGCTTAGCGTATCCGCCAGATCAGCCCCAGCATTTT. Translated, it gives CSLAYPPDQPQHF.

The table lists this clonotype with a few counts. J is TRBJ1-1 and V is TRBV6-1; D remains unclear. The germline V gene encodes CDR1 MNHNS and CDR2 SASEGT. The CDR3 has 15 residues. V was trimmed by 5 bases and J by 0 bases, leaving 13 bases between them. The CDR3 DNA sequence: TGTGCCAGCAGTTACTCCGGACCGTTGAACACTGAAGCTTTCTTT. Amino acids: CASSYSGPLNTEAFF.

This clonotype has ten or more counts. The chain couples TRBV19 to TRBJ1-1, with D perhaps TRBD1 (6 bases). CDR1 is LNHDA and CDR2 is SQIVND in the germline V gene (reference sequence). This CDR3 is 14 amino acids long. V was pared by 6 bases and J by 1 base, with 12 bases between. For the CDR3, the DNA is TGTGCCAGTAGCGAAACAGGGAAGAACACTGAAGCTTTCTTT. As protein: CASSETGKNTEAFF.

The chain employs TRBV6-6 and TRBJ2-7, with 12 bases aligning to TRBD2. The J segment lost 2 bases and the V segment lost 0 bases, leaving 2 bases of the junction unmatched. CDR1 is MNHNY and CDR2 is SVGAGI in the germline V gene (reference sequence). The CDR3 consists of 16 residues. The CDR3 here is CASSYSSSGRAYEQYF. The CDR3 DNA follows: TGTGCCAGCAGTTACTCATCTAGCGGGAGGGCCTACGAGCAGTACTTC.

This clonotype has ten or more counts. The chain carries TRBV29-1 and TRBJ1-2; 9 nucleotides agree with TRBD1. The CDR3 is 13 residues long. CDR1 and CDR2 (germline): SQVTM, ANQGSEA. The ends lost 6 bases at V and 2 bases at J; junction bases unmatched: 4. For the CDR3, the DNA is TGCAGCGTCCAGGGACAGGGCAACTATGGCTACACCTTC. Translated, it gives CSVQGQGNYGYTF.

This chain uses TRBV6-5 with TRBJ2-7, with D perhaps matching TRBD1 (5 bases). The V gene's germline CDR1 is MNHEY and CDR2 SVGAGI. V was clipped by 5 bases and J by 0 bases, with 17 bases between them. This CDR3 spans 16 amino acids. The CDR3 region has the DNA TGTGCCAGCAGTGGGGCAGGGAAGGGTCTCTCCTACGAGCAGTACTTC. Translation gives CASSGAGKGLSYEQYF.

The sample holds a few counts of this clonotype. The V gene is TRBV7-8, the J gene TRBJ2-7; possibly TRBD2 for D (6 bases). CDR1 is SGHVS, CDR2 FQNEAQ, per germline. CDR3 size: 13 residues. With 7 bases removed from V and 0 bases from J, the gap between germline ends came to 10 bases. The CDR3 nucleotides are TGTGCCAGCACCCTCGGGGGCTCCTACGAGCAGTACTTC. Its translation: CASTLGGSYEQYF.

This clonotype was detected ten times or more. The CDR3 loop reads CASSEGVAYGYTF. The CDR3 region has the DNA TGTGCCAGCAGTGAAGGGGTTGCCTATGGCTACACCTTC. J is TRBJ1-2 and V is TRBV2; the D is unclear. Trimming cost V 1 base and J 4 bases, with 7 bases left between them. CDR1 and CDR2 from the germline V gene are SNHLY and FYNNEI. The CDR3 contains 13 residues.

Concerning this clonotype itself: The CDR3 carries no conserved terminal phenylalanine or tryptophan, so it likely arises from a read error. The DNA is left out, because the CDR3 cannot be placed on it with certainty; the CDR3 is given as TCRdb lists it. The chain couples TRBV9 to TRBJ1-4; no DNA check was done on the table's D call, TRBD1. Per the germline V gene, CDR1 is SGDLS and CDR2 is YYNGEE. Ends included, the CDR3 has 11 residues. The CDR3 loop reads CASSGQGRPAI.